What follows describes a single T cell receptor beta chain. This entry comes from a study of regulatory T cells in long-lasting Graves disease. According to the study, TCR beta libraries were built with iRepertoire HTBI primers and CDR3-region Arm-PCR. TCRdb called the multiplex PCR reads again in MiXCR, with one record for every CDR3 protein. The table includes around 500,000 distinct CDR3 sequences, approximately 12% detected once. Time point: newly diagnosed GD, antithyroid drugs for less than 3 months. RNA from PBMCs was the source of the TCR library. Per germline, CDR1 SGDLS and CDR2 YYNGEE. The CDR3 length is 16 residues. The ends were cut back, 1 base at V and 4 bases at J, with 15 bases in the middle. These records were also assigned to another study, of T cells in Graves' hyperthyroidism and ophthalmopathy. Per that study: The hyperthyroidism patients had all been newly diagnosed, and their disease duration was under 2 months. Their ages ranged from 18 to 65 years.

Sequencing used peripheral blood mononuclear cells (PBMCs), obtained at new diagnosis, from a patient treated with antithyroid drugs. The TCR comes from a woman under 40 with Graves disease. V gene TRBV9 combines with J gene TRBJ1-3; weak D call: TRBD1 (5 bases). The CDR3 loop is CASSVRDGALGNTIYF. The CDR3 DNA follows: TGTGCCAGCAGCGTAAGGGACGGAGCTCTCGGAAACACCATATATTTT.